A selection of T cell receptor beta chains follows, all from one sample in a study of T cell changes during pregnancy in multiple sclerosis. The assay was immunoSEQ multiplex PCR, and TCRdb's table has in-frame clones only and misses some. Among approximately 64,000 clones, 80% to 95% were seen once, and the ten largest hold roughly 2.2%. Sample: peripheral blood, taken in the second trimester of pregnancy. Receptors originate from a female donor in good health, enrolled as a control in a pregnancy study. The CDR3 runs from the conserved cysteine through the conserved F or W. D genes are given only for firm matches. Clone size is stated in some rows and not others, as once, few, many or a class when expanded.

abundance,d_gene,j_gene,v_gene,CDR3aa,CDR3nt
few,-,TRBJ1-6,TRBV5-1,CASSETPNSPLHF,TGCGCCAGCAGCGAGACACCGAATTCACCCCTCCACTTT
-,TRBD2,TRBJ2-5,TRBV18,CASSPASGRKTQYF,TGTGCCAGCTCACCAGCGAGCGGGAGAAAGACCCAGTACTTC
-,-,TRBJ2-7,TRBV7-9,CATVSGMTYEQYF,TGTGCCACCGTCAGCGGCATGACCTACGAGCAGTACTTC
few,TRBD1,TRBJ1-6,TRBV7-9,CASSAHRGGNSPLHF,TGTGCCAGCAGCGCCCACAGGGGGGGTAATTCACCCCTCCACTTT
-,TRBD2,TRBJ2-3,TRBV28,CASSMGGRAGDTQYF,TGTGCCAGCAGTATGGGCGGGAGGGCCGGAGATACGCAGTATTTT
-,TRBD2,TRBJ2-1,TRBV7-9,CASSLAVAGEEEQFF,TGTGCCAGCAGCTTAGCCGTAGCGGGAGAAGAAGAGCAGTTCTTC
-,-,TRBJ2-2,TRBV7-8,CASSLGQASPNAGELFF,TGTGCCAGCAGCTTAGGTCAGGCTAGCCCTAACGCCGGGGAGCTGTTTTTT
-,-,TRBJ2-5,TRBV19,CASSIDRGLRETQYF,TGTGCCAGTAGTATAGATCGGGGGTTGCGGGAGACCCAGTACTTC
-,TRBD1,TRBJ1-2,TRBV9,CASSETGTGLSGYTF,TGTGCCAGCAGCGAAACCGGGACAGGGCTGTCTGGCTACACCTTC
once,TRBD2,TRBJ2-1,TRBV7-9,CASSLRGTSGGSNEQFF,TGTGCCAGCAGCTTAAGGGGAACTAGCGGGGGGTCGAATGAGCAGTTCTTC
-,-,TRBJ2-1,TRBV6-5,CASYPGVGEQFF,TGTGCCTCCTATCCAGGTGTCGGTGAGCAGTTCTTC
-,TRBD1,TRBJ2-7,TRBV19,CASTHGQGRDEQYF,TGTGCCAGTACCCATGGACAGGGGAGAGACGAGCAGTACTTC
-,-,TRBJ2-1,TRBV21-1,CASSCVADRGNEQFF,TGTGCCAGCAGCTGCGTGGCCGATAGGGGGAATGAGCAGTTCTTC
-,-,TRBJ1-1,TRBV20-1,CSARGGTEAFF,TGCAGTGCCCGAGGCGGCACTGAAGCTTTCTTT
-,TRBD1,TRBJ1-2,TRBV6-5,CASSYVRTGGYGYTF,TGTGCCAGCAGTTACGTCAGGACAGGGGGCTATGGCTACACCTTC
-,-,TRBJ1-1,TRBV27,CASWLTGNTEAFF,TGTGCCAGCTGGCTGACAGGGAACACTGAAGCTTTCTTT
-,TRBD2,TRBJ2-2,TRBV9,CASSVHPSGGTGELFF,TGTGCCAGCAGCGTACATCCCAGCGGGGGTACCGGGGAGCTGTTTTTT
once,TRBD1,TRBJ1-4,TRBV2,CASGRDRGTNEKLFF,TGTGCCAGCGGCCGGGACAGGGGTACCAATGAAAAACTGTTTTTT
-,TRBD2,TRBJ2-5,TRBV6-1,CASSRGGGYQETQYF,TGTGCCAGCAGTCGCGGGGGGGGGTACCAAGAGACCCAGTACTTC
-,TRBD2,TRBJ2-1,TRBV7-6,CASSSWTSASSYNEQFF,TGTGCCAGCAGCTCTTGGACTAGCGCGAGCTCCTACAATGAGCAGTTCTTC
-,-,TRBJ2-3,TRBV7-6,CASSLGASYTDTQYF,TGTGCCAGCAGCTTAGGTGCGAGTTACACAGATACGCAGTATTTT
-,-,TRBJ1-2,TRBV6-1,CASSRTRGGGYTF,TGTGCCAGCAGTAGGACTAGGGGGGGTGGCTACACCTTC
few,TRBD2,TRBJ2-1,TRBV2,CASSEARLANNEQFF,TGTGCCAGCAGTGAAGCGAGACTAGCTAACAATGAGCAGTTCTTC
-,-,TRBJ2-7,TRBV25-1,CASSGPNYKRPHEQYF,TGTGCCAGCAGCGGCCCAAATTATAAGCGCCCACACGAGCAGTACTTC
once,-,TRBJ2-1,TRBV15,CATRGTGKSYNEQFF,TGTGCCACCAGGGGAACAGGGAAATCCTACAATGAGCAGTTCTTC
-,-,TRBJ1-2,TRBV20-1,CSAADIYGYTF,TGCAGTGCTGCAGATATCTATGGCTACACCTTC
-,TRBD2,TRBJ2-5,TRBV6-6,CASRGAGVGETQYF,TGTGCCAGCAGGGGAGCGGGAGTCGGGGAGACCCAGTACTTC
-,TRBD2,TRBJ2-1,TRBV19,CASSIRGTSGRASQFF,TGTGCCAGTAGTATCAGAGGGACTAGCGGGAGGGCCAGTCAGTTCTTC
-,-,TRBJ2-1,TRBV2,CASSEQFNEQFF,TGTGCCAGCAGTGAACAGTTCAATGAGCAGTTCTTC
-,TRBD2,TRBJ2-2,TRBV4-1,CASSFDGGAHTGELFF,TGCGCCAGCAGCTTCGACGGGGGGGCCCACACCGGGGAGCTGTTTTTT
-,TRBD1,TRBJ1-4,TRBV25-1,CASSEPGQGYEKLFF,TGTGCCAGCAGTGAGCCGGGACAGGGGTATGAAAAACTGTTTTTT
-,-,TRBJ1-2,TRBV28,CASSWAAQSYGYTF,TGTGCCAGCAGTTGGGCAGCCCAAAGCTATGGCTACACCTTC
-,-,TRBJ1-1,TRBV19,CASSIWEFGTEAFF,TGTGCCAGTAGTATTTGGGAGTTCGGCACTGAAGCTTTCTTT
-,-,TRBJ2-3,TRBV27,CASSSRGRGTDTQYF,TGTGCCAGCAGTTCCAGGGGTAGGGGAACAGATACGCAGTATTTT
-,TRBD1,TRBJ2-3,TRBV6-6,CASSADRVISDTQYF,TGTGCCAGCAGCGCGGACAGGGTTATTTCAGATACGCAGTATTTT
-,-,TRBJ1-2,TRBV5-1,CASSLASGYGYTF,TGCGCCAGCAGCTTGGCCTCAGGGTATGGCTACACCTTC
-,TRBD2,TRBJ2-3,TRBV13,CASSQRLAGVTDTQYF,TGTGCCAGCAGCCAAAGACTAGCGGGGGTCACAGATACGCAGTATTTT